The 24 T cell receptor beta chains below were found in one sample sequenced in a study of cytomegalovirus exposure and HLA in healthy donors. Amplification used 60 Vbeta primers and 13 Jbeta primers. Clones were sequenced by immunoSEQ multiplex PCR, and TCRdb holds only the in-frame ones, with some missing. The sample lists about 110,000 clones; 70% were seen once. Sequencing was done on a sample of PBMCs. These receptors were collected from a man in his thirties or forties in good health and CMV-seropositive.

CDR3 DNA: TGTGCAAGTCGCCCGCCCAGGGGGTTCGAGCAGTACGTC. Protein: CASRPPRGFEQYV. The chain is built from TRBV12-2 and TRBJ2-7; the table's TRBD1 call for D was not verified on the DNA. TRBV12-2 is tagged as a pseudogene. The length of the CDR3 is 13 residues.

The rearrangement links TRBV2 to TRBJ2-3; 10 nucleotides align to TRBD1. V dropped 6 bases and J dropped 4; count of bases not matched to a gene: 4. This CDR3 has 14 amino acids. Germline CDR1 and CDR2: SNHLY and FYNNEI. The CDR3 nucleotides are TGTGCCAGCAGGGCGGGGACAGGGGCAGATACGCAGTATTTT. Its protein product is CASRAGTGADTQYF.

The chain carries TRBV19 and TRBJ1-1, with D maybe TRBD1 (6 bases). The CDR3 runs 14 residues. The V and J ends lost 8 bases and 1 base respectively, with 14 bases between them. Germline CDR1 is LNHDA and CDR2 is SQIVND (reference sequence). The CDR3 loop reads CASLLTGRNTEAFF. CDR3 nucleotide sequence: TGTGCCAGTCTCCTGACAGGACGGAACACTGAAGCTTTCTTT.

The chain is built from TRBV11-2 and TRBJ1-4; D is possibly TRBD1 (5 bases). Trimming removed 0 bases from V and 7 bases from J, with 15 bases in between. The CDR3 extends over 16 amino acids. CDR1 is SGHAT, CDR2 FQNNGV, per germline. CDR3 nucleotides: TGTGCCAGCAGCTTAGAACGATTGGGGGGGGTTGAAAAACTGTTTTTT. It translates to CASSLERLGGVEKLFF.

The chain recombines TRBV30 with TRBJ2-6; a weak D match, TRBD2 (5 bases). CDR3 length: 16 amino acids. With 1 base removed from V and 2 bases from J, the gap between germline ends came to 12 bases. Germline CDR1 GTSNPN, CDR2 SVGIG (reference sequence). Here the CDR3 DNA reads TGTGCCTGGAGTGGCCCCGGGGTTACTGGGGCCAACGTCCTGACTTTC. This codes for CAWSGPGVTGANVLTF.

The V call is TRBV6-5, the J call TRBJ2-3, with D tentatively TRBD2 (6 bases). Deletions cut 4 bases from V and 2 bases from J, with 13 bases between. This CDR3 is built from 15 residues. The germline V gene has CDR1 MNHEY and CDR2 SVGAGI. The CDR3 coding sequence is TGTGCCAGCAGTTCTCCGGGACTCCCCACAGATACGCAGTATTTT. Its protein product is CASSSPGLPTDTQYF.

The V gene is TRBV11-2, the J gene TRBJ2-3; no clear D. CDR3 length: 14 residues. Germline CDR1 reads SGHAT; CDR2 reads FQNNGV. The V end was cut by 3 bases, the J end by 2 bases, with 9 bases between. The CDR3 here is CASSFGPSTDTQYF. CDR3 DNA: TGTGCCAGCAGCTTTGGGCCCTCCACAGATACGCAGTATTTT.

Within the sample, this clone is medium-sized. The chain employs TRBV2 and TRBJ1-2, with 10 bases aligning to TRBD1. Germline loops: CDR1 SNHLY, CDR2 FYNNEI. V was pared by 8 bases and J by 2 bases, with 5 bases of the junction left unmatched. The CDR3 loop spans 14 amino acids. CDR3 nucleotide sequence: TGTGCCAGCGACCCGGGACAGGGGAACTATGGCTACACCTTC. This translates into CASDPGQGNYGYTF. The full variable domain, rest sourced from reference TRBV2 and TRBJ1-2, is EPEVTQTPSHQVTQMGQEVILRCVPISNHLYFYWYRQILGQKVEFLVSFYNNEISEKSEIFDDQFSVERPDGSNFTLKIRSTKLEDSAMYFCASDPGQGNYGYTFGSGTRLTVV.

This clone showed up just once. V is TRBV14 and J is TRBJ2-7, with D unclear. This CDR3 has 14 residues. Deletions cut 0 bases from V and 2 bases from J, with 8 bases between. Germline V gives CDR1 SGHDN, CDR2 FVKESK. The CDR3 loop reads CASSQDIATYEQYF. CDR3 coding DNA: TGTGCCAGCAGCCAAGATATAGCAACCTACGAGCAGTACTTC.

CDR3 sequence reads: CASSRSGRARHYTQYF. In nucleotides, the CDR3 is TGTGCCAGCAGCCGAAGCGGGAGGGCCCGGCATTATACGCAGTATTTT. V and J are TRBV7-6 and TRBJ2-3, with 10 positions matching TRBD2. The CDR3 totals 16 residues. Losses at the gene ends were 5 bases for V and 7 bases for J; bases not matched to a gene: 12. Germline values: CDR1 SGHVS, CDR2 FNYEAQ.

This chain uses TRBV10-3 with TRBJ1-2; D is ambiguous. CDR1 ENHRY and CDR2 SYGVKD come from the germline V gene. Trimming shortened V by 10 bases and J by 6 bases, and 18 bases separated the two germline ends. CDR3 size: 13 residues. The CDR3 sequence: CATLTQDIDGYTF. The CDR3 DNA is TGTGCCACCCTAACCCAAGACATAGATGGCTACACCTTC.

The chain employs TRBV7-6 and TRBJ2-7; D perhaps matches TRBD1 (7 bases). The V end lost 8 bases, the J end lost 4 bases, and 12 bases lay between the germline ends. CDR1 and CDR2 (germline): SGHVS, FNYEAQ. The CDR3 covers 12 residues. The CDR3 sequence is CASSQGGYEQYF. DNA of the CDR3: TGTGCCAGCTCTCAGGGGGGATACGAGCAGTACTTC.

V usage is TRBV19 and J usage is TRBJ2-1; 14 bases fit TRBD2. Unmatched junction bases numbered 10, after V lost 6 bases and J lost 0 bases. The CDR3 is 19 residues long. Germline loops: CDR1 LNHDA, CDR2 SQIVND (reference sequence). CDR3 sequence (DNA): TGTGCCAGTAGCCCCCAGACTAGCGGGAGGGCCAACTCCTACAATGAGCAGTTCTTC. Its translation is CASSPQTSGRANSYNEQFF.

The rearrangement joins TRBV29-1 to TRBJ1-2, with TRBD1 identical over 8 bases. The junction had 14 bases not matched to a gene; V was cut back by 8 bases and J by 0 bases. Germline CDR1 and CDR2: SQVTM and ANQGSEA. The CDR3 is 16 amino acids. The CDR3 nucleotides read TGCAGCTCGCAGGGATGGACAGGGACCACTAACTATGGCTACACCTTC. Encoded protein: CSSQGWTGTTNYGYTF. The full variable domain, its missing parts supplied by reference TRBV29-1 and TRBJ1-2, is SAVISQKPSRDICQRGTSLTIQCQVDSQVTMMFWYRQQPGQSLTLIATANQGSEATYESGFVIDKFPISRPNLTFSTLTVSNMSPEDSSIYLCSSQGWTGTTNYGYTFGSGTRLTVV.

There are a few counts of this clone. The rearrangement joins TRBV29-1 to TRBJ2-7; 7 positions agree with TRBD1. J was trimmed by 5 bases and V by 7 bases; bases with no gene match: 8. The germline gives CDR1 SQVTM, CDR2 ANQGSEA. CDR3 length: 12 residues. The CDR3 spells CSARQGFHEQYF. The CDR3 DNA reads TGCAGCGCTCGACAGGGCTTCCACGAGCAGTACTTC.

The V gene is TRBV5-6, the J gene TRBJ2-1; D uncertain. The CDR3 sequence is 14 residues long. V was pared by 2 bases and J by 7 bases, with 13 bases between. Looked up from germline, CDR1 is SGHDT and CDR2 is YYEEEE. The CDR3 DNA reads as TGTGCCAGCAGCTTTGTCGAGAGAAAGAATGAGCAGTTCTTC. This gives the protein CASSFVERKNEQFF.

This clone was found a few times. V and J are TRBV4-1 and TRBJ2-5; 9 bases agree with TRBD2. The V gene's germline CDR1 is MGHRA and CDR2 YSYEKL. This CDR3 region has 17 residues. V dropped 4 bases and J dropped 0; count of bases not matched to a gene: 9. The CDR3 reads CASSLSRASGNQETQYF. The CDR3 region has the DNA TGCGCCAGCAGCCTAAGTCGGGCTAGCGGGAACCAAGAGACCCAGTACTTC.

In its sample, this clone was seen once. The chain is built from TRBV4-2 and TRBJ2-1; 13 bases are shared with TRBD2. Trimming cost V 0 bases and J 4 bases; bases outside gene matches: 9. Germline CDR1 is LGHNA and CDR2 is YNFKEQ. The CDR3 has 19 amino acids. The DNA of the CDR3 is TGTGCCAGCAGCCAAGACGAACTAGCGGGGGGGCGAGGTTACAATGAGCAGTTCTTC. Its protein product is CASSQDELAGGRGYNEQFF.

The chain uses TRBV6-1 and TRBJ2-2, with TRBD1 matching over 7 bases. With 7 bases clipped from V and 8 bases from J, the junction kept 13 bases outside the gene matches. This CDR3 is 15 amino acids long. Per the germline V gene, CDR1 is MNHNS and CDR2 is SASEGT. CDR3 amino acids: CASTLPAGGTGELFF. DNA of the CDR3: TGTGCCAGCACCCTACCGGCAGGGGGAACGGGGGAGCTGTTTTTT.

The chain carries TRBV7-2 and TRBJ1-6; TRBD1 aligns across 7 bases. V was clipped by 4 bases and J by 6 bases; unmatched bases: 6. The CDR3 is 15 residues long. The germline gives CDR1 SGHTA, CDR2 FQGNSA. In nucleotides, the CDR3 is TGTGCCAGCAGCTCTACAGGGGTTCCTAATTCACCCCTCCACTTT. Amino acids: CASSSTGVPNSPLHF.

In DNA, the CDR3 is TGTGCCAGCAGTGAACCGGGACAGGGACCCGGGGAGCTGTTTTTT. Amino acids: CASSEPGQGPGELFF. The rearrangement links TRBV6-1 to TRBJ2-2; 9 positions match TRBD1. The CDR3 is 15 residues long. V was pared by 2 bases and J by 6 bases, with 4 bases of the junction left unmatched. CDR1 is MNHNS and CDR2 is SASEGT in the germline V gene.

CDR3 coding DNA: TGTGCCAGCAGTTACGGGACAGATGGGACCCAGTACTTC. Amino acids: CASSYGTDGTQYF. This chain joins TRBV6-6 and TRBJ2-5; 7 bases are shared with TRBD1. Germline V gene sequence: CDR1 MNHNY, CDR2 SVGAGI (reference sequence). V dropped 2 bases and J dropped 7; count of bases not matched to a gene: 4. CDR3 size: 13 residues.

There are a few counts of this clone. The V and J genes are TRBV18 and TRBJ1-4; 7 bases agree with TRBD1. The V and J ends lost 2 bases and 0 bases, in that order; junction bases with no gene match: 9. The CDR3 is 18 amino acids. Germline V CDR1 and CDR2: KGHSH, LQKENI. The CDR3 DNA sequence: TGTGCCAGCTCACCAGCAACAGGGGAGTGGGCAACTAATGAAAAACTGTTTTTT. Protein product: CASSPATGEWATNEKLFF. Based on the CDR3 plus reference TRBV18 and TRBJ1-4, the full variable domain is NAGVMQNPRHLVRRRGQEARLRCSPMKGHSHVYWYRQLPEEGLKFMVYLQKENIIDESGMPKERFSAEFPKEGPSILRIQQVVRGDSAAYFCASSPATGEWATNEKLFFGSGTQLSVL.

This chain joins TRBV4-3 and TRBJ2-1; maybe TRBD2 (5 bases). The CDR3 covers 16 residues. V shed 3 bases and J shed 7 bases, with 19 bases lying between them. Germline CDR1 reads LGHNA; CDR2 reads YSLEER. The chain's CDR3 is CASSHRSVPPGNEQFF. CDR3 nucleotides: TGCGCCAGCAGCCACCGAAGTGTCCCCCCGGGAAATGAGCAGTTCTTC.